Given below is one T cell receptor (beta chain) in context. As yet, its antigen is unknown. These data originate in a study of T-cell memory formation after mild COVID-19. Study context: Across donors, TCR clusters were largely donor specific.

TCRdb used MiXCR to reprocess the 5' RACE reads, holding one entry per CDR3 protein. The sample consists of 530,000 or so distinct CDR3 sequences, 15% to 20% of them appearing once. The V gene lost 0 bases and the J gene lost 6 bases, with 14 bases spanning the gap. The CDR3 runs to 14 residues. Germline V lookup: CDR1 SQVTM, CDR2 ANQGSEA. Points from the study as a whole: Contracting clones from day 15 to 85 had balanced CD4/CD8; later expanders favoured CD4+. Specificity for SARS-CoV-2 was not confirmed among the second-wave clones peaking on day 37. Most CD4+ clones that shrank were in CM and EM, while CD8+ ones turned up in EMRA.

This clonotype originated in an adult woman who had mild COVID-19 (a few samples of this study predate the infection). Cell type and time point are not known. What was sequenced was PBMCs or a T cell subset sorted from them (not recorded which). V gene TRBV29-1 combines with J gene TRBJ2-5; D may be TRBD1 or TRBD2 (5 bases each). CDR3 amino acids: CSVEEGTGDQTQYF. The CDR3 DNA reads as TGCAGCGTTGAAGAGGGTACTGGGGACCAGACCCAGTACTTC.